This is a list of T cell receptor beta chains from one sample in a study of shared clonotypes between healthy human individuals. Repertoires were generated with immunoSEQ multiplex PCR, while TCRdb's copy carries only in-frame clones and drops some. The sample shows approximately 620,000 clones, 97% of them seen only once. The sample was naive CD4+ T cells sorted from blood. The receptors stem from a woman in her twenties or thirties in good health. Each CDR3 is given with its conserved first and last residue. D genes are given only for firm matches. Where a row states a size, it is once, few, many or the class of an expanded clone; other rows omit it.

>NA|TRBV7-3|TRBJ2-3|NA
TGTGCCAGCAGCCGAATCGCAGGGGGGCTTTTGGATACGCAGTATTTT
CASSRIAGGLLDTQYF
>NA|TRBV6-1|TRBJ1-2|NA
TGTGCCAGCAGTGGCGGGGGGAAGGGAGGTGGCTACACCTTC
CASSGGGKGGGYTF
>NA|TRBV11-2|TRBJ2-2|NA
TGTGCCAGCAGCCCCACGGGCACCGGGGAGCTGTTTTTT
CASSPTGTGELFF
>NA|TRBV19|TRBJ2-7|NA
TGTGCCAGTAGTATTTTCTACGGCAGTTCCTACGAGCAGTACTTC
CASSIFYGSSYEQYF
>NA|TRBV27|TRBJ1-1|NA
TGTGCCAGCAGTTTATCGGAGACCGGGACCTTTTTCTTT
CASSLSETGTFFF
>NA|TRBV7-9|TRBJ2-7|TRBD1
TGTGCCAGCAGCTTAGAGGCGGGACAGGGGGCGTACGAGCAGTACTTC
CASSLEAGQGAYEQYF
>NA|TRBV11-2|TRBJ2-5|TRBD2
TGTGCCAGCAGCTTAGTACTAGCGGAGACCCAGTACTTC
CASSLVLAETQYF
>NA|TRBV28|TRBJ1-1|NA
TGTGCCAGCAGTTTACCTACTGAGAAGTTGGGTTTT
CASSLPTEKLGF
>NA|TRBV30|TRBJ2-7|TRBD2
TGTGCCTGGGGTAGCGGGCCCCCCTCCTACGAGCAGTACTTC
CAWGSGPPSYEQYF
>NA|TRBV5-3|TRBJ2-2|NA
TGTGCCAGAATCCTGGAGCGAGCGAACACCGGGGAGCTGTTTTTT
CARILERANTGELFF
>NA|TRBV5-4|TRBJ2-7|NA
TGTGCCAGCAGCTTGTCGCTCGCCCTTAGCCACGAGCAGTACTTC
CASSLSLALSHEQYF
>NA|TRBV18|TRBJ2-3|TRBD2
TGTGCCAGCTCACCCAGGTCAAGCGGGAGAGGAGATACGCAGTATTTT
CASSPRSSGRGDTQYF
>NA|TRBV28|TRBJ2-5|TRBD1
TGTGCCAGTCGTACAGGGGGCGCGGGGGAGCAGTACTTC
CASRTGGAGEQYF
>NA|TRBV6-5|TRBJ2-7|TRBD2
TGTGCCAGCAGCAGACTAGCGGGATCGGTGGAGCAGTACTTC
CASSRLAGSVEQYF
>NA|TRBV10-2|TRBJ2-1|NA
TGCGCCAGCAGTGAGTTTGTAAGCTCCTACAATGAGCAGTTCTTC
CASSEFVSSYNEQFF
>once|TRBV10-1|TRBJ2-7|NA
TGCGCCAGCAGTGTGGGAGCGCCGTCCTACGAGCAGTACTTC
CASSVGAPSYEQYF
>once|TRBV18|TRBJ1-2|NA
TGTGCCAGCTCATCCGCATCGGACAGTAGGGGCTACACCTTC
CASSSASDSRGYTF
>NA|TRBV11-2|TRBJ2-1|TRBD1
TGTGCCAGCAGCTTAGGGACAGGGTCCTACAATGAGCAGTTCTTC
CASSLGTGSYNEQFF
>NA|TRBV6-1|TRBJ1-2|NA
TGTGCCAGCATCATGGGCCCGCCGCGGGGCTATGGCTACACCTTC
CASIMGPPRGYGYTF
>NA|TRBV28|TRBJ1-4|NA
TGTGCCAGCAGTTCGACGGTCCCACCTAATGAAAAACTGTTTTTT
CASSSTVPPNEKLFF
>NA|TRBV19|TRBJ1-3|NA
TGTGCCGCTCAGAGCTCTGGAAACACCATATATTTT
CAAQSSGNTIYF
>NA|TRBV19|TRBJ2-5|NA
TGTGCCAGTAGTTCGGACAGCTCTGGCGTCCAAGAGACCCAGTACTTC
CASSSDSSGVQETQYF
>NA|TRBV4-1|TRBJ1-4|NA
TGCGCCAGCAGCCATAACTCGGACAGAAATGAAAAACTGTTTTTT
CASSHNSDRNEKLFF
>NA|TRBV5-1|TRBJ2-6|NA
TGCGCCAGCAGCTTGGTTTACTCTGGGGCCAACGTCCTGACTTTC
CASSLVYSGANVLTF
>NA|TRBV4-1|TRBJ1-5|NA
TGCGCCAGCAGCCATACTAGGGGAGGGTTAAGCAATCAGCCCCAGCATTTT
CASSHTRGGLSNQPQHF
>NA|TRBV2|TRBJ2-1|NA
TGTGCCGTCCGGGATAATACCTACAATGAGCAGTTCTTC
CAVRDNTYNEQFF
>NA|TRBV7-9|TRBJ1-1|TRBD1
TGTGCCAGCAGGATTGACAGGGAATGGTACACTGAAGCTTTCTTT
CASRIDREWYTEAFF
>NA|TRBV28|TRBJ1-1|NA
TGTGCCAGCAGTTTACCAGGACAGAACACTGAAGCTTTCTTT
CASSLPGQNTEAFF
>NA|TRBV29-1|TRBJ2-1|NA
TGCAGCGTTGATCGTCTAAACAATGAGCAGTTCTTC
CSVDRLNNEQFF
>once|TRBV7-6|TRBJ2-2|NA
TGTGCCAGCAATCCGGTAACAGGGAACACCGGGGAGCTGTTTTTT
CASNPVTGNTGELFF
>NA|TRBV19|TRBJ1-5|TRBD1
TGTGCCAGTAGTACGACAGGGGGCGGACAGCCCCAGCATTTT
CASSTTGGGQPQHF
>NA|TRBV5-1|TRBJ2-1|NA
TGCGCCAGCAGCTTACAGAACAATGAGCAGTTCTTC
CASSLQNNEQFF
>NA|TRBV6-1|TRBJ2-5|NA
TGTGCCAGCAGTGACCGAATGGGGTGGCAAGAGACCCAGTACTTC
CASSDRMGWQETQYF
>NA|TRBV19|TRBJ1-1|TRBD1
TGTGCCAGTAGTGCTCTACGTCAGGGGGTAAACACTGAAGCTTTCTTT
CASSALRQGVNTEAFF
>once|TRBV28|TRBJ1-5|NA
TGTGCCAGCAGTTTATACGGATCTTATAGCAATCAGCCCCAGCATTTT
CASSLYGSYSNQPQHF
>NA|TRBV6-6|TRBJ2-1|TRBD1
TGTGCCAGCACCCTTGCTCTACAGGGGGATGAGCAGTTCTTC
CASTLALQGDEQFF
>NA|TRBV6-1|TRBJ1-2|NA
TGTGCCAGCAGTGAAGAAGGGAGACAGAGGTGGGACTATGGCTACACCTTC
CASSEEGRQRWDYGYTF
>NA|TRBV11-3|TRBJ2-2|NA
TGTGCCAGCAGCAAGACTACCGGGGAGCTGTTTTTT
CASSKTTGELFF
>NA|TRBV29-1|TRBJ2-3|NA
TGCAGCGTTTCTCCCCTCGGGAGCCGGCGAGGGGATACGCAGTATTTT
CSVSPLGSRRGDTQYF
>NA|TRBV18|TRBJ1-5|NA
TGTGCCAGCTCACCCGGGTTAAGGGGTCAGCCCCAGCATTTT
CASSPGLRGQPQHF
>NA|TRBV28|TRBJ2-7|TRBD1
TGTGCCAGCAGCTCGTCGGGACAGGGACCCTACGAGCAGTACTTC
CASSSSGQGPYEQYF
>NA|TRBV28|TRBJ2-2|NA
TGTGCCAGCAGTTTATCCAGGGTGGGCACCGGGGAGCTGTTTTTT
CASSLSRVGTGELFF
>NA|TRBV10-1|TRBJ2-7|NA
TGCGCCAGCAGTGAAAGGACTACCTACGAGCAGTACTTC
CASSERTTYEQYF
>once|TRBV6-1|TRBJ1-2|NA
TGTGCCAGCTCTGGGCGCAGGGCGGGCTATGGCTACACCTTC
CASSGRRAGYGYTF
>NA|TRBV4-1|TRBJ2-3|TRBD1
TGCGCCAGCAGCCAAGGGGACAGGAGCCGAAGCACAGATACGCAGTATTTT
CASSQGDRSRSTDTQYF
>NA|TRBV28|TRBJ1-3|NA
TGTGCCAGCACCTTTTCGGCTGGAAACACCATATATTTT
CASTFSAGNTIYF
>NA|TRBV19|TRBJ1-5|NA
TGTGCCAGTAGCACCGGGACACTTAGCAATCAGCCCCAGCATTTT
CASSTGTLSNQPQHF